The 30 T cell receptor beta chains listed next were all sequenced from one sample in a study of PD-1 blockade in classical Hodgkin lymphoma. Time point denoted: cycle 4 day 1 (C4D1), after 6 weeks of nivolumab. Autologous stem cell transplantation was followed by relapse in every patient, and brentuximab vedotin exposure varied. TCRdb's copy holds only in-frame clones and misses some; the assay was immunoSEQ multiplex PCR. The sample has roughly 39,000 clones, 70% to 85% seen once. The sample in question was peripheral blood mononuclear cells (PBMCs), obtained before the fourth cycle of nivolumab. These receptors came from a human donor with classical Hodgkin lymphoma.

The DNA of the CDR3 is TGCGCCAGCAGCTTGGGGACAGGGGCTGGCGAGCAGTACTTC. It is translated as CASSLGTGAGEQYF. This rearrangement joins TRBV5-1 to TRBJ2-7; 9 bases align to TRBD1. CDR1 is SGHRS, CDR2 YFSETQ, per germline. J lost 6 bases, V lost 0 bases, and 4 bases had no gene match. CDR3 length: 14 amino acids.

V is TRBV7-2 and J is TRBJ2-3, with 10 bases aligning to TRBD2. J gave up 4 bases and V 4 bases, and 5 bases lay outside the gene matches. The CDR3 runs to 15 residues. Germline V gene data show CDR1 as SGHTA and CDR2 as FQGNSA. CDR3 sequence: CASSSPGLASDTQYF. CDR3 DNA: TGTGCCAGCAGCTCACCGGGACTAGCGTCAGATACGCAGTATTTT.

Here the CDR3 reads CASSTRGGSWPQHF. CDR3 nucleotides: TGTGCCAGCAGTACCCGGGGGGGTAGTTGGCCCCAGCATTTT. V usage is TRBV2 and J usage is TRBJ1-5, with D perhaps matching TRBD1 (5 bases). This CDR3 contains 14 residues. Germline assignment: CDR1 SNHLY and CDR2 FYNNEI. With 5 bases removed from V and 9 bases from J, the gap between germline ends came to 17 bases.

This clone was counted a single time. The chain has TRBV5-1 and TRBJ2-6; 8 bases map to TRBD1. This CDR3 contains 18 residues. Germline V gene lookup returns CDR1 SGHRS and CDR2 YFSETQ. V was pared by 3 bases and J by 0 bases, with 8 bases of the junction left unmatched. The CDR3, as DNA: TGCGCCAGCAGCTGGGGACAGGCCCGACACTCTGGGGCCAACGTCCTGACTTTC. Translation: CASSWGQARHSGANVLTF.

The CDR3 sequence: CASSESIDSSYEQYF. In DNA form, the CDR3 reads TGCGCCAGCAGTGAGTCGATAGATAGCTCCTACGAGCAGTACTTC. The V and J genes are TRBV10-2 and TRBJ2-7, with D unclear. Trimming stripped 0 bases from V and 0 bases from J, with 9 bases between. Germline V gives CDR1 WSHSY, CDR2 SAAADI. CDR3 size: 15 residues.

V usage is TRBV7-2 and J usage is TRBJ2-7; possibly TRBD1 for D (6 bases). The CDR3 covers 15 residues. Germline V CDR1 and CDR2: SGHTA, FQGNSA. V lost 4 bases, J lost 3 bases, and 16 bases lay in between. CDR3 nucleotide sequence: TGTGCCAGCAGCTATAGTATTACAGGGAACTACGAGCAGTACTTC. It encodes CASSYSITGNYEQYF.

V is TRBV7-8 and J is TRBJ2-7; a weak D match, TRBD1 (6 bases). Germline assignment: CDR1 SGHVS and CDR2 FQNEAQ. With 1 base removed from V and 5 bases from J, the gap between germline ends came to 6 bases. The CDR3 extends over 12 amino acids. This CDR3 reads CASSLGGHEQYF. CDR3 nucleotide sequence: TGTGCCAGCAGCTTAGGGGGGCACGAGCAGTACTTC.

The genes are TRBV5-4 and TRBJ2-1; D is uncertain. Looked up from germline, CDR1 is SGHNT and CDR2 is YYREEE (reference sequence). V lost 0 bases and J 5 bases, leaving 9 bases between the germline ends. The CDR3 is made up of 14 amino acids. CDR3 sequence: CASSLGLVHNEQFF. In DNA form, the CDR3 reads TGTGCCAGCAGCTTGGGGCTAGTTCACAATGAGCAGTTCTTC.

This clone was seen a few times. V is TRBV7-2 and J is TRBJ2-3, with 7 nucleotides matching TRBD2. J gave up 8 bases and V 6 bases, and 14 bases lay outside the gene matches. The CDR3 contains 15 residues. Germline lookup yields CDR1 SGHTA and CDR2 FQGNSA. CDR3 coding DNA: TGTGCCAGCAGTTTTGGTCGGACTAGGATTGGTACGCAGTATTTT. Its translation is CASSFGRTRIGTQYF.

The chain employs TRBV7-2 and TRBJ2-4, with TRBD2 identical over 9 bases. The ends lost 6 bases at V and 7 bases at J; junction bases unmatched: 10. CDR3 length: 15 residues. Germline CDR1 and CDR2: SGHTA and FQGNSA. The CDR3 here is CASSLTSGLKNIQYF. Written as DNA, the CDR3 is TGTGCCAGCAGTCTGACTAGCGGTCTGAAGAACATTCAGTACTTC.

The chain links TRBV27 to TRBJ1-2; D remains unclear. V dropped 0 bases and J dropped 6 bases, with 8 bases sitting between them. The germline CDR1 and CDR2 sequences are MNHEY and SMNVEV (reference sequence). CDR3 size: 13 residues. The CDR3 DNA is TGTGCCAGCAGTTTATCAGGGAACGATGGCTACACCTTC. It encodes CASSLSGNDGYTF.

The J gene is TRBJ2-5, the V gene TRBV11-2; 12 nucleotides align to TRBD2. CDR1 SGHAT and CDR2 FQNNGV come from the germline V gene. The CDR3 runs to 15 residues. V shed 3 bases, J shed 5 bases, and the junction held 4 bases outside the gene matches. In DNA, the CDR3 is TGTGCCAGCAGCTTGACTAGCGGGGGAATGGAGACCCAGTACTTC. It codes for CASSLTSGGMETQYF.

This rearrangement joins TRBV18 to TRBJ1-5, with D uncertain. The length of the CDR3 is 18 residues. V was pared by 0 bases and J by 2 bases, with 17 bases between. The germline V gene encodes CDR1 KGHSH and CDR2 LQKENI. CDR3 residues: CASSPPGLAAGGNQPQHF. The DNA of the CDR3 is TGTGCCAGCTCACCACCTGGGCTCGCGGCGGGTGGCAATCAGCCCCAGCATTTT.

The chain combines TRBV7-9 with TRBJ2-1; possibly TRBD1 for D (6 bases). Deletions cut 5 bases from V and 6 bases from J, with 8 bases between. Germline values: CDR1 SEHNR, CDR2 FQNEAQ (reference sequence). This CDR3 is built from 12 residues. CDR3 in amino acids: CASSLGANEQFF. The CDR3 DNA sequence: TGTGCCAGCAGCCTGGGGGCCAATGAGCAGTTCTTC.

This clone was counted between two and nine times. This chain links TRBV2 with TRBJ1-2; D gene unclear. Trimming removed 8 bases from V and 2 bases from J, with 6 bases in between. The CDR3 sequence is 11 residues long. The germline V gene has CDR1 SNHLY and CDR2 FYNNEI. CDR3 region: CASGLNYGYTF. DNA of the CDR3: TGTGCCAGCGGGTTGAACTATGGCTACACCTTC.

CDR3 DNA sequence: TGTACAACCGAAAAACTGTTTTTT. Translated: CTTEKLFF. The rearrangement joins TRBV19 to TRBJ1-4; no definite D call. The CDR3 has 8 amino acids. Per germline, CDR1 LNHDA and CDR2 SQIVND (reference sequence).

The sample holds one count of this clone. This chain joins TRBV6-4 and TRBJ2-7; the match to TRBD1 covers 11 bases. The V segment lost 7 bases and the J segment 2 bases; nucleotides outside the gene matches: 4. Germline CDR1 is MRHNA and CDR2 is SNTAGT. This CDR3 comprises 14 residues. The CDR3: CASKRDRGAYEQYF. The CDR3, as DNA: TGTGCCAGCAAAAGGGACAGGGGGGCCTACGAGCAGTACTTC.

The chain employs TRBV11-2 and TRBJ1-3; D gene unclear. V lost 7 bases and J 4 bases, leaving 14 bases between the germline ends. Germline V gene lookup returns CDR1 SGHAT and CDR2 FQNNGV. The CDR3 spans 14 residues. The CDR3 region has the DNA TGTGCCAGCACCACGTGGGGTTCCGGAAACACCATATATTTT. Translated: CASTTWGSGNTIYF.

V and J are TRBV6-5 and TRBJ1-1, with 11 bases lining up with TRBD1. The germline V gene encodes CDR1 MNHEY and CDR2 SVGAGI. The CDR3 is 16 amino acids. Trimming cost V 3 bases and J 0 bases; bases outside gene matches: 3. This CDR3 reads CASSYGTGGMNTEAFF. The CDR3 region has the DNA TGTGCCAGCAGTTATGGGACAGGGGGAATGAACACTGAAGCTTTCTTT.

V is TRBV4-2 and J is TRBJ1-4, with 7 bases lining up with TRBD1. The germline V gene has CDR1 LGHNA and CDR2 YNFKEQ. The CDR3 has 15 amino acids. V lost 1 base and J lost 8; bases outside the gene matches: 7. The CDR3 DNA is TGTGCCAGCAGCCAAGCAACAGGGGTTGGGGAAAAACTGTTTTTT. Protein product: CASSQATGVGEKLFF.

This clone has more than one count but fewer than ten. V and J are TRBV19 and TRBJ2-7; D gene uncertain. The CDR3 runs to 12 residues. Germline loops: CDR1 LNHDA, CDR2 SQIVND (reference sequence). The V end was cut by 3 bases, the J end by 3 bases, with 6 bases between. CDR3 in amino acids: CASSINSYEQYF. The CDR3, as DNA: TGTGCCAGTAGTATCAACAGCTACGAGCAGTACTTC.

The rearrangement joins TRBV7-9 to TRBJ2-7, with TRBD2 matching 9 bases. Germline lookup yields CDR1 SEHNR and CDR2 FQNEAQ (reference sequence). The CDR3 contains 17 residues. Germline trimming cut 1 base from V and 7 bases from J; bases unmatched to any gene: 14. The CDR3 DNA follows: TGTGCCAGCAGCTTAGAGGCTCATCGCGGGGGGGCTTGGGAGCAGTACTTC. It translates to CASSLEAHRGGAWEQYF.

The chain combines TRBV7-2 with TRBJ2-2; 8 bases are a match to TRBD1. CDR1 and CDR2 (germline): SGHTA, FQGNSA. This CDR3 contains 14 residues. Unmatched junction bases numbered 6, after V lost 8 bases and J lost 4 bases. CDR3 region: CASRRGQGTGELFF. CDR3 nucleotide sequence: TGTGCCAGCCGCAGGGGGCAGGGCACCGGGGAGCTGTTTTTT.

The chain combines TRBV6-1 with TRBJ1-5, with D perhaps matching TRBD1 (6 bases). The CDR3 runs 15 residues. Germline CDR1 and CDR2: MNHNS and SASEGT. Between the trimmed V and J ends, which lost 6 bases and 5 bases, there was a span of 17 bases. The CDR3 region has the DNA TGTGCCAGCAGAGTGATTGGGGGGGCGTATCAGCCCCAGCATTTT. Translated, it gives CASRVIGGAYQPQHF.

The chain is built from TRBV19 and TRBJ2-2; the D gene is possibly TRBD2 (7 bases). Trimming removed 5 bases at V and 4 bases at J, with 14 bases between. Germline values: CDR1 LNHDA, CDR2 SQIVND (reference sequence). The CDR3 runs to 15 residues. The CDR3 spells CASSLRGAATGELFF. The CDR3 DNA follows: TGTGCCAGTAGTTTACGGGGGGCGGCCACCGGGGAGCTGTTTTTT.

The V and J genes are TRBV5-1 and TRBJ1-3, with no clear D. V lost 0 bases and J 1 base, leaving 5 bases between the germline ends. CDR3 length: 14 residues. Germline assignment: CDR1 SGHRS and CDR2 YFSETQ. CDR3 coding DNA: TGCGCCAGCAGCTTGGGATTATCTGGAAACACCATATATTTT. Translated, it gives CASSLGLSGNTIYF.

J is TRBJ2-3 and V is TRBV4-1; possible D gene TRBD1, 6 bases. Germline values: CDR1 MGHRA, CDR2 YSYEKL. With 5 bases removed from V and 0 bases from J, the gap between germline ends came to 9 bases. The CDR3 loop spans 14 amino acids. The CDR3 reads CASSYRDSTDTQYF. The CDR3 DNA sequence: TGCGCCAGCAGCTACAGGGATAGCACAGATACGCAGTATTTT.

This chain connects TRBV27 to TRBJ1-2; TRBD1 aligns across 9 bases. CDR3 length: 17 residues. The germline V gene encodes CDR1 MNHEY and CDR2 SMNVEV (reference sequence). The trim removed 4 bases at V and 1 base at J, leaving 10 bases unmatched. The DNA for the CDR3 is TGTGCCAGCAGTTACCGGACAGGGGTAGGAGGTAACTATGGCTACACCTTC. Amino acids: CASSYRTGVGGNYGYTF.

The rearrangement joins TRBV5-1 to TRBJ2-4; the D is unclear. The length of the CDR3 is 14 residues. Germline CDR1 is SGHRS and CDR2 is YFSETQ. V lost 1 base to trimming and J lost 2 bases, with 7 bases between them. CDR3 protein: CASSLPSSKNIQYF. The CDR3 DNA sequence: TGCGCCAGCAGCTTGCCCTCTTCCAAAAACATTCAGTACTTC.

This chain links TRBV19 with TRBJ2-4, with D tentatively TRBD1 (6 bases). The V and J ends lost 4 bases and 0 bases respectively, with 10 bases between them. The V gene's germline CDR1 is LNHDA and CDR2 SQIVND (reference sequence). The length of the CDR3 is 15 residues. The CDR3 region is CASSRGPLAKNIQYF. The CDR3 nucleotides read TGTGCCAGTAGTAGGGGGCCACTAGCCAAAAACATTCAGTACTTC.